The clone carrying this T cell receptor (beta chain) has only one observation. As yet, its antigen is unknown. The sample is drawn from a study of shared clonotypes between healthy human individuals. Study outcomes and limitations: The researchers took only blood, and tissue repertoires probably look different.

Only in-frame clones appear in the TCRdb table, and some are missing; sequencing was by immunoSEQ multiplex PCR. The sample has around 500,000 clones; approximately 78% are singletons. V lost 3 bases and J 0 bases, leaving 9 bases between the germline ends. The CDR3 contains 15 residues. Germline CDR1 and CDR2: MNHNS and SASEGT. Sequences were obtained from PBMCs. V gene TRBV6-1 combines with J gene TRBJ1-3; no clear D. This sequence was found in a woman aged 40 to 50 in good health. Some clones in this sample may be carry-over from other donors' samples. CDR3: CASSDRRISGNTIYF. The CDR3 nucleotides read TGTGCCAGCAGTGATAGACGCATCTCTGGAAACACCATATATTTT.